These T cell receptor beta chains were read from a single sample in a study of blood T cells in healthy people across ages. TCRdb passed the 5' RACE reads through MiXCR, listing each CDR3 protein once. The sample carries 700,000 to 900,000 distinct CDR3 sequences, about a quarter recorded once. Separately, the same data were catalogued under a study of T cells of mothers and their children.

The sequenced material came from blood. The receptor source for this set is a boy between 5 and 17 years old in good health. The CDR3 runs from the conserved cysteine through the conserved F or W. A D gene is named only where the DNA matches it firmly. Clone size, where shown, is once, few, many, or a class for clones that have expanded.

d_gene: TRBD1
abundance: many
v_gene: TRBV7-9
j_gene: TRBJ2-1
CDR3aa: CASSVRTGSYNEQFF
CDR3nt: TGTGCCAGCAGCGTGAGGACAGGCTCCTACAATGAGCAGTTCTTC

d_gene: TRBD1
abundance: NA
v_gene: TRBV3-1
j_gene: TRBJ1-2
CDR3aa: CASSQDRTGGGYGYTF
CDR3nt: TGTGCCAGCAGCCAAGATCGTACAGGGGGCGGCTATGGCTACACCTTC

d_gene: TRBD1
abundance: few
v_gene: TRBV27
j_gene: TRBJ1-2
CDR3aa: CASSPTGVYAYGYTF
CDR3nt: TGTGCCAGCAGCCCAACAGGGGTGTATGCCTATGGCTACACCTTC

d_gene: TRBD2
abundance: NA
v_gene: TRBV27
j_gene: TRBJ2-1
CDR3aa: CANSQIGGSSYNEQFF
CDR3nt: TGTGCCAACAGCCAAATCGGGGGGAGCTCCTACAATGAGCAGTTCTTC

d_gene: NA
abundance: NA
v_gene: TRBV19
j_gene: TRBJ1-6
CDR3aa: CASSMTRSPLHF
CDR3nt: TGTGCCAGTAGTATGACTCGGTCACCCCTCCACTTT

d_gene: NA
abundance: NA
v_gene: TRBV20-1
j_gene: TRBJ1-4
CDR3aa: CSARVPWEEKLFF
CDR3nt: TGCAGTGCTAGAGTACCGTGGGAGGAAAAACTGTTTTTT

d_gene: NA
abundance: NA
v_gene: TRBV9
j_gene: TRBJ1-4
CDR3aa: CASSVEGGKNEKLFF
CDR3nt: TGTGCCAGCAGCGTAGAGGGCGGAAAAAATGAAAAACTGTTTTTT

d_gene: TRBD2
abundance: few
v_gene: TRBV14
j_gene: TRBJ2-4
CDR3aa: CASSQDRGGRGTAKNIQYF
CDR3nt: TGTGCCAGCAGCCAAGATCGCGGGGGTCGAGGGACGGCCAAAAACATTCAGTACTTC

d_gene: NA
abundance: few
v_gene: TRBV25-1
j_gene: TRBJ1-1
CDR3aa: CASGRVFEAFF
CDR3nt: TGTGCCAGCGGGCGGGTCTTTGAAGCTTTCTTT

d_gene: NA
abundance: few
v_gene: TRBV3-1
j_gene: TRBJ2-4
CDR3aa: CASSQVGTKNIQYF
CDR3nt: TGTGCCAGCAGCCAAGTAGGGACCAAAAACATTCAGTACTTC

d_gene: NA
abundance: few
v_gene: TRBV7-9
j_gene: TRBJ2-3
CDR3aa: CASSLNEVDTQYF
CDR3nt: TGTGCCAGCAGCCTCAATGAGGTAGATACGCAGTATTTT

d_gene: TRBD1
abundance: NA
v_gene: TRBV30
j_gene: TRBJ1-1
CDR3aa: CAWNLQGANEAFF
CDR3nt: TGTGCCTGGAATTTACAGGGGGCAAATGAAGCTTTCTTT

d_gene: TRBD2
abundance: few
v_gene: TRBV5-1
j_gene: TRBJ2-1
CDR3aa: CASSSQLAEGLDEQFF
CDR3nt: TGCGCCAGCAGCTCCCAACTAGCGGAGGGGCTCGATGAGCAGTTCTTC

d_gene: TRBD2
abundance: few
v_gene: TRBV12-3/TRBV12-4
j_gene: TRBJ2-5
CDR3aa: CASSFPSGGARETQYF
CDR3nt: TGTGCCAGCAGTTTCCCTAGCGGGGGGGCACGGGAGACCCAGTACTTC

d_gene: TRBD2
abundance: NA
v_gene: TRBV20-1
j_gene: TRBJ2-7
CDR3aa: CSASSGAAYEQYF
CDR3nt: TGCAGTGCATCTAGCGGGGCAGCCTACGAGCAGTACTTC

d_gene: NA
abundance: few
v_gene: TRBV20-1
j_gene: TRBJ1-1
CDR3aa: CSARRGRGTEAFF
CDR3nt: TGCAGTGCTAGACGGGGTCGGGGCACTGAAGCTTTCTTT

d_gene: NA
abundance: few
v_gene: TRBV7-6
j_gene: TRBJ2-5
CDR3aa: CASSLLGSTKQETQYF
CDR3nt: TGTGCCAGCAGCTTATTAGGGTCCACCAAGCAAGAGACCCAGTACTTC

d_gene: NA
abundance: NA
v_gene: TRBV10-3
j_gene: TRBJ2-7
CDR3aa: CAISEARGLLEQYF
CDR3nt: TGTGCCATCAGTGAGGCCCGGGGGTTGCTCGAGCAGTACTTC

d_gene: NA
abundance: few
v_gene: TRBV6-5
j_gene: TRBJ2-3
CDR3aa: CASSYVTTDTQYF
CDR3nt: TGTGCCAGCAGTTATGTAACCACAGATACGCAGTATTTT

d_gene: TRBD1
abundance: few
v_gene: TRBV20-1
j_gene: TRBJ2-5
CDR3aa: CSASKPDRAGETQYF
CDR3nt: TGCAGTGCTAGTAAACCTGACAGGGCGGGAGAGACCCAGTACTTC

d_gene: TRBD1
abundance: few
v_gene: TRBV12-3/TRBV12-4
j_gene: TRBJ1-2
CDR3aa: CASGTGVSYTF
CDR3nt: TGTGCCAGCGGGACAGGGGTCTCATACACCTTC

d_gene: TRBD1
abundance: few
v_gene: TRBV2
j_gene: TRBJ1-5
CDR3aa: CASSYGQGGNQPQHF
CDR3nt: TGTGCCAGCAGCTATGGACAGGGCGGCAATCAGCCCCAGCATTTT

d_gene: NA
abundance: few
v_gene: TRBV6-5
j_gene: TRBJ1-2
CDR3aa: CASSHPSQGYGYTF
CDR3nt: TGTGCCAGCAGCCACCCCTCACAGGGTTATGGCTACACCTTC

d_gene: NA
abundance: NA
v_gene: TRBV7-9
j_gene: TRBJ1-1
CDR3aa: CASSLALIEAFF
CDR3nt: TGTGCCAGCAGCTTAGCGCTGATTGAAGCTTTCTTT

d_gene: NA
abundance: few
v_gene: TRBV9
j_gene: TRBJ2-6
CDR3aa: CASSGDNSGANVLTF
CDR3nt: TGTGCCAGCAGCGGCGACAACTCTGGGGCCAACGTCCTGACTTTC

d_gene: NA
abundance: NA
v_gene: TRBV6-1
j_gene: TRBJ1-5
CDR3aa: CASSETEPQHF
CDR3nt: TGTGCCAGCAGTGAGACAGAGCCCCAGCATTTT

d_gene: TRBD1
abundance: few
v_gene: TRBV11-1
j_gene: TRBJ2-6
CDR3aa: CASSPGGTGSGANVLTF
CDR3nt: TGTGCCAGCAGCCCGGGTGGGACAGGCTCTGGGGCCAACGTCCTGACTTTC

d_gene: NA
abundance: few
v_gene: TRBV19
j_gene: TRBJ1-1
CDR3aa: CASSMDREAFF
CDR3nt: TGTGCCAGTAGTATGGATCGTGAAGCTTTCTTT

d_gene: NA
abundance: NA
v_gene: TRBV25-1
j_gene: TRBJ2-5
CDR3aa: CASSRVAAQETQYF
CDR3nt: TGTGCCAGCAGTCGGGTAGCGGCACAAGAGACCCAGTACTTC

d_gene: NA
abundance: NA
v_gene: TRBV29-1
j_gene: TRBJ2-7
CDR3aa: CSVGQIDSYEQYF
CDR3nt: TGCAGCGTCGGACAGATCGACTCCTACGAGCAGTACTTC

d_gene: TRBD2
abundance: few
v_gene: TRBV2
j_gene: TRBJ2-1
CDR3aa: CASLGGGSYNEQFF
CDR3nt: TGTGCCAGCCTCGGGGGGGGATCCTACAATGAGCAGTTCTTC

d_gene: TRBD1
abundance: NA
v_gene: TRBV27
j_gene: TRBJ2-6
CDR3aa: CASSLGPGQGLSGANVLTF
CDR3nt: TGTGCCAGCAGTTTAGGGCCGGGACAGGGCCTATCTGGGGCCAACGTCCTGACTTTC

d_gene: TRBD2
abundance: few
v_gene: TRBV10-1
j_gene: TRBJ2-1
CDR3aa: CASSESIAGGHEQFF
CDR3nt: TGCGCCAGCAGTGAGTCGATAGCGGGGGGGCATGAGCAGTTCTTC

d_gene: NA
abundance: NA
v_gene: TRBV5-1
j_gene: TRBJ2-4
CDR3aa: CASSFDGGVDIQYF
CDR3nt: TGCGCCAGCAGCTTCGATGGAGGGGTAGACATTCAGTACTTC

d_gene: NA
abundance: few
v_gene: TRBV7-9
j_gene: TRBJ1-5
CDR3aa: CASSSTVHGDQPQHF
CDR3nt: TGTGCCAGCAGCTCCACCGTACATGGCGATCAGCCCCAGCATTTT

d_gene: NA
abundance: NA
v_gene: TRBV20-1
j_gene: TRBJ2-5
CDR3aa: CSARDDGVLETQYF
CDR3nt: TGCAGTGCTAGAGATGATGGGGTATTGGAGACCCAGTACTTC

d_gene: TRBD2
abundance: few
v_gene: TRBV11-2
j_gene: TRBJ2-5
CDR3aa: CASSFTSGPQETQYF
CDR3nt: TGTGCCAGCAGCTTCACTAGCGGCCCACAAGAGACCCAGTACTTC

d_gene: NA
abundance: many
v_gene: TRBV20-1
j_gene: TRBJ2-5
CDR3aa: CSAEHQETQYF
CDR3nt: TGCAGTGCGGAACACCAAGAGACCCAGTACTTC

d_gene: NA
abundance: NA
v_gene: TRBV7-9
j_gene: TRBJ1-2
CDR3aa: CASNTDSYGYTF
CDR3nt: TGTGCCAGCAACACGGACAGCTATGGCTACACCTTC

d_gene: TRBD1
abundance: many
v_gene: TRBV5-1
j_gene: TRBJ2-3
CDR3aa: CASSIGQGQADTQYF
CDR3nt: TGCGCCAGCAGCATAGGACAGGGGCAGGCTGATACGCAGTATTTT

d_gene: NA
abundance: NA
v_gene: TRBV7-9
j_gene: TRBJ2-7
CDR3aa: CASSLVEDLAYEQYF
CDR3nt: TGTGCCAGCAGCTTAGTAGAAGACTTAGCCTACGAGCAGTACTTC

d_gene: TRBD1
abundance: few
v_gene: TRBV27
j_gene: TRBJ1-2
CDR3aa: CASSTSHRGYNYGYTF
CDR3nt: TGTGCCAGCAGTACCTCCCACAGGGGGTATAACTATGGCTACACCTTC

d_gene: NA
abundance: NA
v_gene: TRBV20-1
j_gene: TRBJ1-1
CDR3aa: CSARVHGASTEAFF
CDR3nt: TGCAGTGCTAGAGTGCACGGGGCGAGCACTGAAGCTTTCTTT

d_gene: TRBD1
abundance: NA
v_gene: TRBV6-5
j_gene: TRBJ2-1
CDR3aa: CASSRQGEQFF
CDR3nt: TGTGCCAGCAGTCGACAGGGTGAGCAGTTCTTC

d_gene: NA
abundance: few
v_gene: TRBV27
j_gene: TRBJ2-2
CDR3aa: CASSFFPGELFF
CDR3nt: TGTGCCAGCAGTTTTTTCCCCGGGGAGCTGTTTTTT